This T cell receptor beta chain was captured in a study of blood T cell repertoires in COVID-19. Looking at the study overall: Acute-phase and convalescent COVID-19 samples originated in the United States, Italy and Spain. Sources were T cells, B-cell-depleted T cells, or PBMCs; the material itself was cDNA or gDNA.

Per the authors' pipeline: Estimated nucleated cell counts came from reference gene primer amplification. Assay used: immunoSEQ multiplex PCR; TCRdb lists only in-frame clones, some missing. That table gives V, J and clone size, and the DNA gave D and trimming. The sample includes 150,000 to 200,000 clones, over 75% of them seen just once. The specimen sequenced was peripheral blood. The source of this sequence is a man in his sixties with active or convalescent COVID-19.

CDR3 nucleotides: TGTGCCAGCAGCCCCAGACAGGCCTGGGGCTACACCTTC. Encoded protein: CASSPRQAWGYTF. The chain employs TRBV27 and TRBJ1-2; a weak D match, TRBD1 (6 bases). The V gene lost 6 bases and the J gene lost 8 bases, with 16 bases spanning the gap. CDR3 length: 13 amino acids. Germline CDR1 MNHEY, CDR2 SMNVEV (reference sequence).